This T cell receptor beta chain was retrieved from a study of Graves' ophthalmopathy and Graves' hyperthyroidism. The V gene lost 6 bases and the J gene lost 2 bases, with 13 bases spanning the gap. CDR3 length equals 14 residues. Per the germline V gene, CDR1 is SNHLY and CDR2 is FYNNEI. The authors amplified TCR beta CDR3 regions from RNA transcripts. An initial RT-PCR round employing HTBI primers preceded a second-round multiplex PCR. TCRdb fed the multiplex PCR reads into MiXCR, producing one record per CDR3 protein. Of under 800,000 distinct CDR3 sequences in the sample, 22% were seen once. This clonotype was seen repeatedly, ten times or more. Ages of hyperthyroidism patients ran from 18 to 65, and their diagnoses were new, under 2 months' duration. Other autoimmune diseases, uncontrolled infections, pregnancy and lactation each led to patient exclusion.

The chain is built from TRBV2 and TRBJ1-1; no clear D gene. The source material was peripheral blood. The sequence was obtained from a woman between 18 and 29 years old with stable Graves' hyperthyroidism. Some clones in this sample may be carry-over from other donors' samples. The CDR3 DNA reads as TGTGCCAGCAGCCCCCAGGTGATTAACACTGAAGCTTTCTTT. Residues: CASSPQVINTEAFF.